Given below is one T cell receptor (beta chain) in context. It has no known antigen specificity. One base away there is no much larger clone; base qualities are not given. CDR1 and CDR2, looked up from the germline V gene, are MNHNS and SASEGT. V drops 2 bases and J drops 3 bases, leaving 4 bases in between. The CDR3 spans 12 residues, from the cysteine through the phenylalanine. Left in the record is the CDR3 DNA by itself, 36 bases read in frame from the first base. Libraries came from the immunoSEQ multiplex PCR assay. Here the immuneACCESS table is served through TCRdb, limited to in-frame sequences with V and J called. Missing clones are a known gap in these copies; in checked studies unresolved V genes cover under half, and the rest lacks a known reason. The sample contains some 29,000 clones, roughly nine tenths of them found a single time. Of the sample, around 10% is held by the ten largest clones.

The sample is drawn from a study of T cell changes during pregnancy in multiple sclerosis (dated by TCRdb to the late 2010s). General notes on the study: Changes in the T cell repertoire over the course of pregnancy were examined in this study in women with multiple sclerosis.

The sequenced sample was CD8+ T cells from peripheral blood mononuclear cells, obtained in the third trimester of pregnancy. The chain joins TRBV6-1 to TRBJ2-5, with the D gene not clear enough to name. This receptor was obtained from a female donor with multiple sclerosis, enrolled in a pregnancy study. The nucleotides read TGTGCCAGCAGTGAACAGAAAGAGACCCAGTACTTC. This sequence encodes CASSEQKETQYF.